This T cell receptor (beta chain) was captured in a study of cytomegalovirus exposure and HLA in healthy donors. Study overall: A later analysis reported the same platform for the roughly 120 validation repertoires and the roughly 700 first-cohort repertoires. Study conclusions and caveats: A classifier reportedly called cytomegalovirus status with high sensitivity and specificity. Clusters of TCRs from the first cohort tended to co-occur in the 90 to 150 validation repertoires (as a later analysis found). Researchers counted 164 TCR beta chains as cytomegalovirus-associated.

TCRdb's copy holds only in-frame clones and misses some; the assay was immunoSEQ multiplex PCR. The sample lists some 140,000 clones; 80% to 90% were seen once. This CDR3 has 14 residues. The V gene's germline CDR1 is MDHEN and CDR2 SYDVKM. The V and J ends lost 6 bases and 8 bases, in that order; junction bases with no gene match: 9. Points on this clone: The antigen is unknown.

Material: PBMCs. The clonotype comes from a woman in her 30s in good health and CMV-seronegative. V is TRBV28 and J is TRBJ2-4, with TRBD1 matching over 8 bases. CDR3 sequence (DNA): TGTGCCAGCAGCTACCAGGGGGCTGCGGACATTCAGTACTTC. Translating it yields CASSYQGAADIQYF.